This TCR beta chain is from a study of blood T cell repertoires in COVID-19. TCRdb's table, derived via immunoSEQ multiplex PCR, lists solely in-frame clones and lacks some. The sample yields around 300,000 clones, 87% seen once. Germline V gene sequence: CDR1 MNHEY, CDR2 SMNVEV (reference sequence). V gave up 5 bases and J gave up 4 bases, with 17 bases separating them. The CDR3 runs to 15 residues. J is TRBJ1-1 and V is TRBV27; a weak D match, TRBD1 (5 bases). The sequence came from a man in his fifties with active or convalescent COVID-19. The sample comprised peripheral blood. The CDR3 loop is CASSLTGSGVTEAFF. Here the CDR3 DNA reads TGTGCCAGCAGTCTTACGGGGTCGGGGGTCACTGAAGCTTTCTTT.